Below, 5 T cell receptor beta chains from the same sample are listed, as sequenced in a study of blood T cell repertoires in COVID-19. TCRdb's table, derived via immunoSEQ multiplex PCR, lists solely in-frame clones and lacks some. The top ten clones hold 6.5% to 10% of a sample with fewer than 70,000 clones, 87% of them seen once. The specimen sequenced was peripheral blood. The receptor set was obtained from a man aged 45-65 years with active COVID-19.

This clone has only one observation. The V call is TRBV6-6, the J call TRBJ2-3; no reliable D call. The CDR3 length is 14 residues. Germline V gene data show CDR1 as MNHNY and CDR2 as SVGAGI (reference sequence). V lost 4 bases, J lost 0 bases, and 8 bases lay in between. The CDR3 DNA reads TGTGCCAGCAGTTTTTCCGAGAGCACAGATACGCAGTATTTT. Translated: CASSFSESTDTQYF.

This chain links TRBV12-3 or TRBV12-4 with TRBJ1-1; D uncertain. The CDR3 is 13 amino acids. V dropped 3 bases and J dropped 3 bases, with 8 bases sitting between them. The CDR3 nucleotides read TGTGCCAGCAGTTTGCAGATCTACACTGAAGCTTTCTTT. Its translation is CASSLQIYTEAFF.

The CDR3 nucleotides read TGCAGCGCCTCCACAGGGGTACGAGGCTACACCTTC. Protein: CSASTGVRGYTF. The chain couples TRBV29-1 to TRBJ1-2; 7 bases are a match to TRBD1. V gave up 7 bases and J gave up 8 bases; unmatched junction bases: 10. The CDR3 runs to 12 residues. Germline values: CDR1 SQVTM, CDR2 ANQGSEA. The full variable domain, with the rest looked up from reference TRBV29-1 and TRBJ1-2, is SAVISQKPSRDICQRGTSLTIQCQVDSQVTMMFWYRQQPGQSLTLIATANQGSEATYESGFVIDKFPISRPNLTFSTLTVSNMSPEDSSIYLCSASTGVRGYTFGSGTRLTVV.

V is TRBV28 and J is TRBJ2-7; D gene uncertain. The CDR3 spans 15 residues. Germline V gene sequence: CDR1 MDHEN, CDR2 SYDVKM. Trimming stripped 5 bases from V and 0 bases from J, with 14 bases between. CDR3: CASSPRRYSSYEQYF. In nucleotides, the CDR3 is TGTGCCAGCAGTCCGCGCAGGTATAGCTCCTACGAGCAGTACTTC.

This chain uses TRBV6-2 or TRBV6-3 with TRBJ1-2; D perhaps matches TRBD1 (6 bases). V dropped 5 bases and J dropped 8 bases, with 6 bases sitting between them. Germline CDR1 reads MNHEY; CDR2 reads SVGEGT. The CDR3 is 10 amino acids. This CDR3 reads CASSGGGYTF. CDR3 nucleotide sequence: TGTGCCAGCAGTGGGGGCGGCTACACCTTC.